The 14 T cell receptor beta chains in this list originate from one sample, sequenced in a study of control samples from healthy donors and cancer patients. Method: immunoSEQ multiplex PCR; TCRdb's copy keeps in-frame clones and lacks some. Its table lists 150,000 to 200,000 clones. The specimen was blood. The receptors were gathered from a woman aged 30 to 39 in good health.

CDR3 residues: CASSRGQGAIQPQHF. DNA of the CDR3: TGCGCCAGCAGCCGCGGACAGGGGGCGATTCAGCCCCAGCATTTT. The chain joins TRBV4-1 to TRBJ1-5; 11 nucleotides line up with TRBD1. This CDR3 is 15 amino acids long. With V trimmed by 4 bases and J by 6 bases, 5 bases remained unmatched. CDR1 MGHRA and CDR2 YSYEKL come from the germline V gene.

V and J are TRBV19 and TRBJ1-5; 7 bases line up with TRBD1. The germline V gene encodes CDR1 LNHDA and CDR2 SQIVND (reference sequence). This CDR3 is built from 14 residues. The V and J ends lost 3 bases and 10 bases, in that order; junction bases with no gene match: 9. The CDR3 loop reads CASSIATGSTPQHF. CDR3 nucleotides: TGTGCCAGTAGTATTGCGACAGGGTCAACCCCCCAGCATTTT.

The gene calls are TRBV4-1 and TRBJ1-4; D remains unclear. Germline values: CDR1 MGHRA, CDR2 YSYEKL. The length of the CDR3 is 12 residues. V was pared by 1 base and J by 7 bases, with 4 bases between. DNA for the CDR3: TGCGCCAGCAGCCAAGTTGGTGAAAAACTGTTTTTT. It yields the protein CASSQVGEKLFF.

The V gene is TRBV28, the J gene TRBJ1-4; the D is unclear. The CDR3 has 14 residues. V lost 3 bases, J lost 7 bases, and 12 bases lay in between. CDR1 and CDR2 from the germline V gene are MDHEN and SYDVKM. Here the CDR3 reads CASSFPPTGEKLFF. In DNA, the CDR3 is TGTGCCAGCAGTTTTCCTCCGACGGGTGAAAAACTGTTTTTT.

This chain joins TRBV6-2 or TRBV6-3 and TRBJ1-1; D unclear. The CDR3 spans 14 residues. V was pared by 5 bases and J by 1 base, with 11 bases between. Germline V gives CDR1 MNHEY, CDR2 SVGEGT. This CDR3 reads CASSEFSANTEAFF. The CDR3 DNA is TGTGCCAGCAGTGAGTTCTCTGCGAACACTGAAGCTTTCTTT.

The chain uses TRBV29-1 and TRBJ2-7; D remains ambiguous. Germline assignment: CDR1 SQVTM and CDR2 ANQGSEA. V lost 6 bases and J lost 0, with 9 bases in between. This CDR3 contains 12 residues. CDR3 DNA sequence: TGCAGCGTCGACTCAGACTCCTACGAGCAGTACTTC. Its translation: CSVDSDSYEQYF.

The chain carries TRBV7-8 and TRBJ2-5, with D possibly matching TRBD2 (5 bases). Trimming cost V 1 base and J 1 base, with 7 bases left between them. This CDR3 is built from 14 residues. Germline values: CDR1 SGHVS, CDR2 FQNEAQ. The CDR3 DNA reads as TGTGCCAGCAGCTTAGGGGAGACCCAAGAGACCCAGTACTTC. Translated: CASSLGETQETQYF.

The J gene is TRBJ1-6, the V gene TRBV15; D is ambiguous. Germline assignment: CDR1 LNHNV and CDR2 YYDKDF (reference sequence). This CDR3 comprises 17 residues. V was shortened by 3 bases and J by 2 bases, with 14 bases between the two germline ends. The CDR3 DNA follows: TGTGCCACCAGCAGCCTAGGGCTTAGCGCCTATAATTCACCCCTCCACTTT. This encodes CATSSLGLSAYNSPLHF.

The chain is built from TRBV19 and TRBJ1-1, with D maybe TRBD1 (5 bases). Germline V CDR1 and CDR2: LNHDA, SQIVND (reference sequence). Trimming left V 6 bases short and J 0 bases short, with 32 bases between. The CDR3 length is 21 residues. CDR3 sequence: CASSYSTLLDHPEGLNTEAFF. CDR3 bases: TGTGCCAGTAGCTACTCGACGCTTTTGGACCACCCCGAGGGGCTGAACACTGAAGCTTTCTTT. Combining the CDR3 with reference TRBV19 and TRBJ1-1 gives the whole variable domain DGGITQSPKYLFRKEGQNVTLSCEQNLNHDAMYWYRQDPGQGLRLIYYSQIVNDFQKGDIAEGYSVSREKKESFPLTVTSAQKNPTAFYLCASSYSTLLDHPEGLNTEAFFGQGTRLTVV.

V and J are TRBV28 and TRBJ1-2, with 8 bases aligning to TRBD1. The CDR3 is 13 amino acids. From germline, CDR1 is MDHEN and CDR2 SYDVKM. Unmatched junction bases numbered 7, after V lost 5 bases and J lost 8 bases. CDR3 DNA: TGTGCCAGCAGTGTGGACAGGGTAGGAGGCTACACCTTC. Amino acids: CASSVDRVGGYTF.

V usage is TRBV18 and J usage is TRBJ1-1; TRBD1 is a possible D gene (5 bases). V lost 0 bases and J lost 1, with 9 bases in between. The CDR3 spans 15 residues. Germline V gene data show CDR1 as KGHSH and CDR2 as LQKENI. The CDR3 loop is CASSPPGVRNTEAFF. DNA of the CDR3: TGTGCCAGCTCACCACCGGGGGTTCGGAACACTGAAGCTTTCTTT.

This chain connects TRBV19 to TRBJ2-5; no clear D gene. Looked up from germline, CDR1 is LNHDA and CDR2 is SQIVND (reference sequence). With 9 bases removed from V and 1 base from J, the gap between germline ends came to 15 bases. CDR3 length: 14 residues. For the CDR3, the DNA is TGTGCCAGGTCAACCCCATGGGCCCAAGAGACCCAGTACTTC. Its protein product is CARSTPWAQETQYF. Filled out from reference TRBV19 and TRBJ2-5, the complete variable domain reads DGGITQSPKYLFRKEGQNVTLSCEQNLNHDAMYWYRQDPGQGLRLIYYSQIVNDFQKGDIAEGYSVSREKKESFPLTVTSAQKNPTAFYLCARSTPWAQETQYFGPGTRLLVL.

The CDR3 loop reads CASSYYGTGNTEAFF. CDR3 coding DNA: TGTGCCAGCAGCTACTACGGGACGGGGAACACTGAAGCTTTCTTT. The rearrangement links TRBV5-5 to TRBJ1-1, with D possibly being TRBD1 (5 bases). Germline values: CDR1 SGHKS, CDR2 YYEKEE (reference sequence). Trimming shortened V by 3 bases and J by 1 base, and 13 bases separated the two germline ends. The CDR3 totals 15 residues.

This chain uses TRBV21-1 with TRBJ1-1; the listed D gene, TRBD1, was not tested against the DNA. TRBV21-1 is described as a pseudogene. This CDR3 has 13 residues. In DNA, the CDR3 is TGTGCCAGCAGCAAAGCAAGGGGCACTGAAGCTTTCTTT. It is translated as CASSKARGTEAFF.